The T cell receptor beta chain under discussion was sequenced for a study of T cell clonality in common variable immunodeficiency. Study-wide results and limits: CVID patient heterogeneity limited repertoire-clinical complication correlations. Common variable immunodeficiency TCR beta sequences reportedly had fewer deletions and N-nucleotide insertions. Authors noted CVID clonality's cause needs subpopulation repertoire sequencing.

Details on this clone: What it recognizes is unknown. The read halts 3 residues ahead of the CDR3 end, with the missing end drawn from the germline J gene.

Profiled with immunoSEQ multiplex PCR; TCRdb holds only in-frame clones, not every one. The sample shows fewer than 25,000 clones, none of them appearing just once. Germline CDR1 is LNHDA and CDR2 is SQIVND (reference sequence). V dropped 3 bases and J dropped 0 bases, with 5 bases sitting between them. The CDR3 consists of 13 residues. The chain recombines TRBV19 with TRBJ1-1, with D unclear. This TCR derives from a human donor with common variable immunodeficiency. Input material: peripheral blood mononuclear cells. The CDR3 reads CASSILLNTEAFF. The CDR3 DNA, read in part, is TGTGCCAGTAGTATTTTATTGAACACTGAA.